One T cell receptor (beta chain) is described in this entry. CDR1 is SQVTM and CDR2 is ANQGSEA in the germline V gene. This CDR3 contains 13 residues. Unmatched junction bases numbered 6, after V lost 6 bases and J lost 4 bases. The data derive from a study of blood T cell repertoires in COVID-19. Libraries were prepared by immunoSEQ multiplex PCR; TCRdb keeps only in-frame clonotypes and omits some of them. This sample has 100,000 to 150,000 clones, with more than 60% found just once. The chain combines TRBV29-1 with TRBJ1-1, with 9 bases lining up with TRBD1. The sequence was collected from an older man with acute or convalescent COVID-19. Sequencing was carried out using peripheral blood. CDR3 bases: TGCAGCGTCCTGGGACAGGGCGGCACTGAAGCTTTCTTT. Its protein product is CSVLGQGGTEAFF.